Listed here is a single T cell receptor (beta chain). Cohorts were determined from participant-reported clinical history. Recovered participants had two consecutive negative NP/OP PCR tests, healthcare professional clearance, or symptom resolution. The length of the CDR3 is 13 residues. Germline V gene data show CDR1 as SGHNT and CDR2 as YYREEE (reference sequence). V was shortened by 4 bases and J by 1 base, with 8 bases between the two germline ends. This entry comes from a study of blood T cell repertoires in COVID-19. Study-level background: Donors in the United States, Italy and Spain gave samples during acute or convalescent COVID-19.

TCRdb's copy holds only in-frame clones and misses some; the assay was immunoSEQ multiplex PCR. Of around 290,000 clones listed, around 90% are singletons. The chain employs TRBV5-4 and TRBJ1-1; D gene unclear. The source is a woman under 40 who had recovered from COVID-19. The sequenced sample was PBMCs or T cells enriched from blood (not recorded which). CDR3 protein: CASSPRENTEAFF. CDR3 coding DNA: TGTGCCAGCAGCCCCCGCGAGAACACTGAAGCTTTCTTT. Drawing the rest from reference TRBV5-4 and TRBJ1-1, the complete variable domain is ETGVTQSPTHLIKTRGQQVTLRCSSQSGHNTVSWYQQALGQGPQFIFQYYREEENGRGNFPPRFSGLQFPNYSSELNVNALELDDSALYLCASSPRENTEAFFGQGTRLTVV.